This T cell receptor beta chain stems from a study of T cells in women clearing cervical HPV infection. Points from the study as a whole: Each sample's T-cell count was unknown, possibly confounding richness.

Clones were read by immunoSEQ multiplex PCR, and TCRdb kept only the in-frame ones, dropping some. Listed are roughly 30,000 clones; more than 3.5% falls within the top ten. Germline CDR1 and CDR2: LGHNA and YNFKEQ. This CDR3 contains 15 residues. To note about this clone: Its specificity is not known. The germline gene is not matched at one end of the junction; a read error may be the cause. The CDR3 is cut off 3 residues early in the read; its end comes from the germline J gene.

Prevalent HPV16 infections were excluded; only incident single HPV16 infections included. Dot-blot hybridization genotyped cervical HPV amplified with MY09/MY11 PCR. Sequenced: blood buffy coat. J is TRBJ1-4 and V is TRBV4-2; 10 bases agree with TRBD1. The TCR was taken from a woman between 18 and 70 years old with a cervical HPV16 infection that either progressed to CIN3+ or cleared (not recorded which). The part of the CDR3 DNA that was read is TGCGCCAGCAGCCAGCGACAGGGGGCATATGAAAAA. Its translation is CASSQRQGAYEK. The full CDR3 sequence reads CASSQRQGAYEKLFF.